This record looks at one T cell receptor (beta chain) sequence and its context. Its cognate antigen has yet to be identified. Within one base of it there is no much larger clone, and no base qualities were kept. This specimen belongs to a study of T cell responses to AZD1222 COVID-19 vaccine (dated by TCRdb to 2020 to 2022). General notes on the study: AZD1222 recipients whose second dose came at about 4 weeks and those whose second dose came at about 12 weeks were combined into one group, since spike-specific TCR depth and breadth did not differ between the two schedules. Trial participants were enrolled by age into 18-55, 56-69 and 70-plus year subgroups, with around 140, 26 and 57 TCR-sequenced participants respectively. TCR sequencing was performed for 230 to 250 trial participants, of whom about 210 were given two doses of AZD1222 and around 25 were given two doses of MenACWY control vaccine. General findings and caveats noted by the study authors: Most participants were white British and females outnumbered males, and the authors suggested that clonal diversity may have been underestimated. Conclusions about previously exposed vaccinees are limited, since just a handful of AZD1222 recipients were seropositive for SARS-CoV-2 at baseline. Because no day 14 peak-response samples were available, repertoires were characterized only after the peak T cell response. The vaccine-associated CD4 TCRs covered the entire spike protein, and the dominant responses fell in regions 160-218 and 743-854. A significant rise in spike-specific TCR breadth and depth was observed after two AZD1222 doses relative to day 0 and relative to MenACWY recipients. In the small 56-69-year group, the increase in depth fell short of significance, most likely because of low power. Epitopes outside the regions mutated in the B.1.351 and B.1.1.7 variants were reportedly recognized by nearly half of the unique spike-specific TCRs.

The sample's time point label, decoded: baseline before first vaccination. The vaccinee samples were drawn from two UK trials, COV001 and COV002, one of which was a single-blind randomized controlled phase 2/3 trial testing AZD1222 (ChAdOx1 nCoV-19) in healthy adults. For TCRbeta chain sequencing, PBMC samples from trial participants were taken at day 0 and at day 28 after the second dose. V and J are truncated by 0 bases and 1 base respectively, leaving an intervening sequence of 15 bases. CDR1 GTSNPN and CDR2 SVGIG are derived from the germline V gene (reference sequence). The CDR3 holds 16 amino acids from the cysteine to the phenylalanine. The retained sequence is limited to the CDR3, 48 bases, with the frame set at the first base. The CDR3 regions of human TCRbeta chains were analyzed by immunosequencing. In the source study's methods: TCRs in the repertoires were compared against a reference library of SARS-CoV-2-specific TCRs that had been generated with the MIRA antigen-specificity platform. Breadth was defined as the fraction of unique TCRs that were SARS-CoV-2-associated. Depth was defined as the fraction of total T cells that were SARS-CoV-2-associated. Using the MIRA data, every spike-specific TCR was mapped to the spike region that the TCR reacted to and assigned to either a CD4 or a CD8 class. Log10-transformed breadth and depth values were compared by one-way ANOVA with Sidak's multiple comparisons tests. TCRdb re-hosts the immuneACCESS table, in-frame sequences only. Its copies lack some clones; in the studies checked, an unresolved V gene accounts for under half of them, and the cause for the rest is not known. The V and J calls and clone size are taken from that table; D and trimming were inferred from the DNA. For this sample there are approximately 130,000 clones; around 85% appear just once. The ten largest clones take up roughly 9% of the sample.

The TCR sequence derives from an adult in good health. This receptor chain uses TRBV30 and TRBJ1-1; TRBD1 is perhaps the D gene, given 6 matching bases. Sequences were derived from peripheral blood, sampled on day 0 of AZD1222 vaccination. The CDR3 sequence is CAWSVRRGAANTEAFF. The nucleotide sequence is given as TGTGCCTGGAGTGTACGACGGGGGGCTGCGAACACTGAAGCTTTCTTT.